Included here is one T cell receptor beta chain sequence, with context. Germline CDR1 is LGHNA and CDR2 is YNFKEQ. The CDR3 is 15 amino acids. Trimming shortened V by 8 bases and J by 2 bases, and 15 bases separated the two germline ends. The data originate from a study of T-cell memory formation after mild COVID-19. TCRdb passed the 5' RACE reads through MiXCR, listing each CDR3 protein once. This table holds approximately 300,000 distinct CDR3 sequences, roughly 15% found once. The J gene is TRBJ1-4, the V gene TRBV4-2; a possible D gene is TRBD1 (5 bases). The sequence was collected from a man younger than 35 who had mild COVID-19 (a few samples of this study predate the infection). Cell type and time point are not known. What was sequenced was PBMCs or a T cell subset sorted from them (not recorded which). The CDR3 DNA reads TGTGCCAGCGCCGAACGGGCAGGGACTAATGAAAAACTGTTTTTT. It specifies CASAERAGTNEKLFF.